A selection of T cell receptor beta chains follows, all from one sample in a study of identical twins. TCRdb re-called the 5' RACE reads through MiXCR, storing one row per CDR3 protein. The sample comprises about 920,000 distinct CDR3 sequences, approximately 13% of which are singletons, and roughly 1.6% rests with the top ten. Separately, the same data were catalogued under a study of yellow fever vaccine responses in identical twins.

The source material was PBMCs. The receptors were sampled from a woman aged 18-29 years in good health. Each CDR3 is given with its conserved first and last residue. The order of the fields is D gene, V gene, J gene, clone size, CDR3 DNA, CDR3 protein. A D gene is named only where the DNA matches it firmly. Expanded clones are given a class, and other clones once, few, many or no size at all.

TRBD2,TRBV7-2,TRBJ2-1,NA,TGTGCCAGCAGCTTAGGAGGCCCAGCGGGACGCAATGAGCAGTTCTTC,CASSLGGPAGRNEQFF
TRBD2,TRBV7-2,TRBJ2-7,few,TGTGCCAGCAGCCCCGGGCGGGAGGACAACGAGCAGTACTTC,CASSPGREDNEQYF
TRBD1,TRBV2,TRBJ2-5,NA,TGTGCCAGCAACCTGGAGACAGGGTTGGAGACCCAGTACTTC,CASNLETGLETQYF
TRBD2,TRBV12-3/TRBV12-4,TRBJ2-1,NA,TGTGCCAGCAGTCCCGGACTAGTTCGGCAGTTCTTC,CASSPGLVRQFF
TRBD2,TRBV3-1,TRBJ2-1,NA,TGTGCCAGCAGCCAAGATCAGGGACTAGCGGGGAACAATGAGCAGTTCTTC,CASSQDQGLAGNNEQFF
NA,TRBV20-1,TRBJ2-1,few,TGCAGTGCTAGAGAGTCGGGGTGGGAGCAGTTCTTC,CSARESGWEQFF
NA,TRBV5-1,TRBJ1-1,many,TGCGCCAGCAGCTTTCTACAGGGTTCCGGGCCATTTGAAGCTTTCTTT,CASSFLQGSGPFEAFF
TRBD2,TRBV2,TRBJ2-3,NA,TGTGCCAGCAGTGAATCGGGGGGGCGGGCAGATACGCAGTATTTT,CASSESGGRADTQYF
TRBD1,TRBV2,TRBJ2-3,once,TGTGCCAGCAGTGGGACAGGGGCTAGCGCAGATACGCAGTATTTT,CASSGTGASADTQYF
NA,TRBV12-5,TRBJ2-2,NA,TGTGCTACGCAGAGTAACACCGGGGAGCTGTTTTTT,CATQSNTGELFF
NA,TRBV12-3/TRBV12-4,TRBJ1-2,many,TGTGCCAGCAGTTTACGGGGGGCGGGCTATGGCTACACCTTC,CASSLRGAGYGYTF
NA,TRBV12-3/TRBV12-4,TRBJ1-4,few,TGTGCCACCACAGGGCAATCTAATGAAAAACTGTTTTTT,CATTGQSNEKLFF
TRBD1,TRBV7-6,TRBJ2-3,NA,TGTGCCAGCAGCTTAGCCGGACAGGGGGCTACAGATACGCAGTATTTT,CASSLAGQGATDTQYF
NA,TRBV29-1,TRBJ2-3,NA,TGCAGCGGACAGAACACAGATACGCAGTATTTT,CSGQNTDTQYF
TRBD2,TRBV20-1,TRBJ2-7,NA,TGCAGTGCTAGACCAACGCCCGGGACCCTTGGGACTAGCAGCCGTATCTCCTACGAGCAGTACTTC,CSARPTPGTLGTSSRISYEQYF
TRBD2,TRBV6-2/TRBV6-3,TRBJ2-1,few,TGTGCCAGCAGTTACTCGGCTAGCGGAACCTACAATGAGCAGTTCTTC,CASSYSASGTYNEQFF
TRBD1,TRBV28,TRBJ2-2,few,TGTGCCAGCAGTCGGGACAGGGTTGGGGAGCTGTTTTTT,CASSRDRVGELFF
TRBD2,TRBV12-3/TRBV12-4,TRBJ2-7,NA,TGTGCCAGCAGTTCCGGGACTAGCGGGAGGGGCGAGCAGTACTTC,CASSSGTSGRGEQYF
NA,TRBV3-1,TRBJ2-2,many,TGTGCCAGCAGCCGGACAGAAGATACCGGGGAGCTGTTTTTT,CASSRTEDTGELFF
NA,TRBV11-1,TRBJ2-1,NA,TGTGCCAGCAGCAGGGCATTAGCAGGCCAACCTTACAGTGAGCAGTTCTTC,CASSRALAGQPYSEQFF
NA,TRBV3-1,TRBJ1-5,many,TGTGCCAGCAGCCCGGCGAGCAATCAGCCCCAGCATTTT,CASSPASNQPQHF
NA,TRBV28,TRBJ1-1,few,TGTGCCAGCCATTCCGGGGCCCGCGTGAACACTGAAGCTTTCTTT,CASHSGARVNTEAFF
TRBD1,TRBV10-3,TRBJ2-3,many,TGTGCCATCACCACACCGGGACAGGGCATCCCAGATACGCAGTATTTT,CAITTPGQGIPDTQYF
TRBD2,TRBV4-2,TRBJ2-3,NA,TGTGCCAGCAGCCGACGACTAGCGGGGCTAACAGATACGCAGTATTTT,CASSRRLAGLTDTQYF
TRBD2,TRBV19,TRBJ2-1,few,TGTGCCAGCACTAGCGGGAGTTATGGTGAGCAGTTCTTC,CASTSGSYGEQFF
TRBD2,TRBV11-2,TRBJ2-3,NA,TGTGCCAGCAGCCCCGGAGCGGGTAGCGGGAGGTATTCGGATACGCAGTATTTT,CASSPGAGSGRYSDTQYF
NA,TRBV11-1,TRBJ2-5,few,TGTGCCAGCAGCATTGCGTCCCCGACAGGGACCCAGTACTTC,CASSIASPTGTQYF
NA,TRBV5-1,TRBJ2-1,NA,TGCGCCAGCAGCTTACTCGATGATGAGCAGTTCTTC,CASSLLDDEQFF
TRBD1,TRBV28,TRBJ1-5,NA,TGTGCCAGCAGTTTCGGAAGGGGGCGACGTCAGCCCCAGCATTTT,CASSFGRGRRQPQHF
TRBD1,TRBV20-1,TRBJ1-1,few,TGCAGTGCTAGGAGGGGGCTGAGGACTGAAGCTTTCTTT,CSARRGLRTEAFF
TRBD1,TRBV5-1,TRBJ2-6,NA,TGCGCCAGCAGCCAACCGACAGGGAACTCTGGGGCCAACGTCCTGACTTTC,CASSQPTGNSGANVLTF